A selection of T cell receptor beta chains follows, all from one sample in a study of cytomegalovirus exposure and HLA in healthy donors. The method was immunoSEQ multiplex PCR; TCRdb's version includes in-frame clones alone and lacks a portion of them. This repertoire shows about 120,000 clones, roughly 88% found once; its top ten account for approximately 1.8%. The sequenced sample consisted of PBMCs. All receptors derive from a man younger than 30 in good health and CMV-seronegative. Both conserved end residues are trimmed from each CDR3. Each record gives: J gene, CDR3 length, V gene, CDR3 protein.

TRBJ2-3 17 TRBV11-3 ASSLPKGTGGDLADTQY
TRBJ2-3 12 TRBV9 ASSGQIFTDTQY
TRBJ2-3 13 TRBV4-1 ASSRVAGVADTQY
TRBJ2-5 10 TRBV29-1 SVGTYQETQY
TRBJ2-3 14 TRBV5-4 ASSRGRVRSTDTQY
TRBJ1-1 12 TRBV14 ASSQRTVNTEAF
TRBJ2-2 13 TRBV28 ASSSGLANTGELF
TRBJ2-7 11 TRBV18 ASSPDSSYEQY
TRBJ2-1 12 TRBV19 ASRAGSSYNEQF
TRBJ2-7 12 TRBV2 ASRLAGVSYEQY
TRBJ1-3 14 TRBV27 ASSRWGGHSGNTIY
TRBJ2-2 13 TRBV15 ATSRLTDPTGELF
TRBJ2-7 11 TRBV11-2 ASRNRATYEQY
TRBJ2-3 13 TRBV2 ASSRTPAGADTQY
TRBJ2-1 11 TRBV6-1 ASGGSAPAEQF
TRBJ1-2 13 TRBV4-1 ASSQDGNRNYGYT
TRBJ2-2 12 TRBV5-1 ASSSPRGTGELF
TRBJ1-1 12 TRBV27 ASSLREGNTEAF
TRBJ1-5 14 TRBV19 ASSTLTGASNQPQH
TRBJ1-6 15 TRBV5-6 ASSLGTGRGNNSPLH
TRBJ1-5 12 TRBV5-4 ASSDGQGHQPQH
TRBJ2-1 10 TRBV6-6 ASSYSSDEQF
TRBJ2-7 15 TRBV28 ASSLWWRGTLTYEQY
TRBJ2-3 13 TRBV5-6 ASSLEQGVSDTQY
TRBJ1-4 11 TRBV5-4 ASSDQGGEKLF
TRBJ2-1 17 TRBV18 ASSPAFGGPRLGHNEQF
TRBJ2-7 11 TRBV15 ATQQGGGREQY
TRBJ2-3 13 TRBV4-1 ASSQDGAGRNTQY
TRBJ1-2 13 TRBV4-3 ASSQQPTANYGYT
TRBJ2-7 14 TRBV28 ASSLSRLATTYEQY
TRBJ2-5 16 TRBV27 ASSLSLLGGVQGETQY
TRBJ2-3 11 TRBV11-3 ASSLEQGDTQY
TRBJ2-3 14 TRBV2 ASSEYARRSTDTQY
TRBJ2-7 9 TRBV5-1 ASSSGGEQY
TRBJ1-3 19 TRBV4-1 ASSQGPAPGQGAGGGNTIY
TRBJ2-7 13 TRBV19 ASSRQDSESYEQY
TRBJ1-6 12 TRBV21-1 ASSNRQADSPLH
TRBJ1-2 14 TRBV7-2 ASSLGGWGENYGYT
TRBJ2-3 14 TRBV4-1 ASSQYSGIGADTQY
TRBJ2-1 13 TRBV6-5 ASSYLTAHGHEQF
TRBJ1-5 14 TRBV7-8 ASSSQDRVLNQPQH
TRBJ1-5 17 TRBV10-2 ASVRGIRPDSRSNQPQH
TRBJ1-1 11 TRBV29-1 SAPGDLNTEAF